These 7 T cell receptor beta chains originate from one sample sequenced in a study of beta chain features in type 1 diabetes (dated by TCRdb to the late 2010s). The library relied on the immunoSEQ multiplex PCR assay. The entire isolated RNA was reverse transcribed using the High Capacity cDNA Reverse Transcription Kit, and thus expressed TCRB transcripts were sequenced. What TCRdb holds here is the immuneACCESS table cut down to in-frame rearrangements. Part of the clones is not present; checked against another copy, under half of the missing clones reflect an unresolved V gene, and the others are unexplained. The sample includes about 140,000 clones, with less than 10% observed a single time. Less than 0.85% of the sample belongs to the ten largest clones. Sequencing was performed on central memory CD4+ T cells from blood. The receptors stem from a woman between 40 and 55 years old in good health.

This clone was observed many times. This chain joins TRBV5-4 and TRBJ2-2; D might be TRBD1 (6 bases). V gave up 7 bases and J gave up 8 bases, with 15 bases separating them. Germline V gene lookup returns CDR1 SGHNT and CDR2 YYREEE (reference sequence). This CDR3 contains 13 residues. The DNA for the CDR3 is TGTGCCAGCGACGCAGGGGCCGGTGGGGAGCTGTTTTTT. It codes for CASDAGAGGELFF. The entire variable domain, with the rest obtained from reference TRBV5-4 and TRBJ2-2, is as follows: ETGVTQSPTHLIKTRGQQVTLRCSSQSGHNTVSWYQQALGQGPQFIFQYYREEENGRGNFPPRFSGLQFPNYSSELNVNALELDDSALYLCASDAGAGGELFFGEGSRLTVL.

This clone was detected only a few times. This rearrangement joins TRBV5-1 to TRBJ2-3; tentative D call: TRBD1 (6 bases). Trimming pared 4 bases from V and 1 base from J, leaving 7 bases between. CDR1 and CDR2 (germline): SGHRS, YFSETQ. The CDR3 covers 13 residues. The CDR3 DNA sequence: TGCGCCAGCAGCCCAGGGGGCACAGATACGCAGTATTTT. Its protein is CASSPGGTDTQYF.

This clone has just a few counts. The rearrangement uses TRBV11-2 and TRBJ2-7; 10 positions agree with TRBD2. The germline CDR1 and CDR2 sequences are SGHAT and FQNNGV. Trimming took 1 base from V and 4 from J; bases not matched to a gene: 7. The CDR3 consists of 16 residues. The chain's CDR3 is CASSLGTSGLGYEQYF. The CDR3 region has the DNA TGTGCCAGCAGCTTAGGGACTAGCGGATTAGGTTACGAGCAGTACTTC.

The CDR3 DNA follows: TGTGCCACCAGCAGAGATCCGGGGGCCTACAATGAGCAGTTCTTC. Translating it yields CATSRDPGAYNEQFF. This chain joins TRBV15 and TRBJ2-1; tentative D call: TRBD2 (6 bases). V lost 0 bases and J 2 bases, leaving 8 bases between the germline ends. The CDR3 runs to 15 residues. The germline CDR1 and CDR2 sequences are LNHNV and YYDKDF (reference sequence).

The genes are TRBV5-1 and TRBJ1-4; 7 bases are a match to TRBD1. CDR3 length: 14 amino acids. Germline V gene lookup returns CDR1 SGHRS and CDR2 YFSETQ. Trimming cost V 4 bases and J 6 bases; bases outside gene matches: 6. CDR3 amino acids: CASSPTGMDEKLFF. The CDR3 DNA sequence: TGCGCCAGCAGCCCGACAGGGATGGATGAAAAACTGTTTTTT.

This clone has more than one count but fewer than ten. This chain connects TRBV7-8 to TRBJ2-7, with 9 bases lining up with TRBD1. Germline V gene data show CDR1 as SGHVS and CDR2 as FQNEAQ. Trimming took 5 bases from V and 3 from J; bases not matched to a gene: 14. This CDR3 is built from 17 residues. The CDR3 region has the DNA TGTGCCAGCAGCAAGCGGGGCACCGGGACAGGGTACTACGAGCAGTACTTC. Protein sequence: CASSKRGTGTGYYEQYF.

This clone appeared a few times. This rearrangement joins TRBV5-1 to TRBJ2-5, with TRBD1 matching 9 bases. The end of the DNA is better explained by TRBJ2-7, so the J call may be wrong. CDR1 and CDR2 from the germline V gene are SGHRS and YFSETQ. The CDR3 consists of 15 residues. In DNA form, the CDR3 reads TGCGCCAGCAGCTTTCAACCGGGACAGGGTAACGAGCAGTACTTC. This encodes CASSFQPGQGNEQYF.